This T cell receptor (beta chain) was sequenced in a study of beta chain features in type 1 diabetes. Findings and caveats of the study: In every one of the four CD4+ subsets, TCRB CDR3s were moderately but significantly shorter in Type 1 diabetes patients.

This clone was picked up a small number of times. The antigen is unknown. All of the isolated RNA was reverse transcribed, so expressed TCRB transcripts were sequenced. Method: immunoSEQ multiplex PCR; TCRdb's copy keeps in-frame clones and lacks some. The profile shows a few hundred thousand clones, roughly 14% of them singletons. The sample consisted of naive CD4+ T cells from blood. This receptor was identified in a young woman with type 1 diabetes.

CDR3 coding DNA: TGTGCCAGCAGCCGGTGGGGGACTGGCACAGATACGCAGTATTTT. As protein: CASSRWGTGTDTQYF. V is TRBV27 and J is TRBJ2-3; a possible D gene is TRBD2 (6 bases). Trimming cost V 6 bases and J 1 base, with 14 bases left between them. The CDR3 covers 15 residues. The germline CDR1 and CDR2 sequences are MNHEY and SMNVEV (reference sequence).